Each of the 12 T cell receptor beta chains below was sequenced from the same sample in a study of cytomegalovirus exposure and HLA in healthy donors. PCR amplification relied on 60 Vbeta primers (plus 13 Jbeta primers). Sequencing was performed with immunoSEQ multiplex PCR; in TCRdb, only in-frame clones are kept and a portion is missing. The sample includes a few hundred thousand clones, roughly 80% of them seen just once. The specimen was PBMCs. These receptors were obtained from a girl aged 2 to 9 in good health and CMV-seronegative.

This clone was seen just once. The chain couples TRBV6-5 to TRBJ1-1; D possibly corresponds to TRBD1 (5 bases). The CDR3 is 15 amino acids. Per germline, CDR1 MNHEY and CDR2 SVGAGI. V lost 6 bases to trimming and J lost 4 bases, with 18 bases between them. The CDR3 reads CASRDRTVGGTEAFF. The DNA for the CDR3 is TGTGCCAGCAGAGACCGCACAGTCGGGGGCACTGAAGCTTTCTTT.

This sequence joins TRBV5-1 and TRBJ1-3; possible D gene TRBD1, 5 bases. The CDR3 is 17 amino acids. V was pared by 2 bases and J by 0 bases, with 15 bases between. Germline-derived CDR1 and CDR2 are SGHRS and YFSETQ. CDR3 loop: CASSFGPAGSSGNTIYF. CDR3 coding DNA: TGCGCCAGCAGCTTTGGCCCTGCAGGGTCCTCTGGAAACACCATATATTTT.

The chain couples TRBV12-5 to TRBJ2-5; 13 bases map to TRBD2. CDR1 and CDR2 (germline): LGHNT, FRNRAP. V was pared by 0 bases and J by 4 bases, with 5 bases of the junction left unmatched. This CDR3 comprises 17 residues. The CDR3 DNA is TGTGCTAGTGGTTTGGTACTGACTAGCGGGGGGCTAGAGACCCAGTACTTC. Translating it yields CASGLVLTSGGLETQYF.

This clone was observed a handful of times. V is TRBV6-5 and J is TRBJ2-1, with D possibly being TRBD2 (5 bases). The CDR3 is made up of 15 amino acids. The V gene's germline CDR1 is MNHEY and CDR2 SVGAGI. The V gene lost 0 bases and the J gene lost 6 bases, with 12 bases spanning the gap. This CDR3 reads CASSYSVHSGNEQFF. CDR3 nucleotide sequence: TGTGCCAGCAGTTACTCTGTCCACAGCGGCAATGAGCAGTTCTTC.

The V call is TRBV30, the J call TRBJ2-1; 11 bases match TRBD2. J gave up 14 bases and V 2 bases, and 5 bases lay outside the gene matches. CDR3 size: 12 residues. Germline assignment: CDR1 GTSNPN and CDR2 SVGIG (reference sequence). In DNA, the CDR3 is TGTGCCTGGAGTTTCCCACTAGCGGGGGAGTTCTTC. Translating it yields CAWSFPLAGEFF.

The chain carries TRBV2 and TRBJ1-1; D remains ambiguous. V lost 3 bases and J lost 4, with 12 bases in between. The CDR3 has 14 amino acids. The germline CDR1 and CDR2 sequences are SNHLY and FYNNEI. CDR3 residues: CASSDGPFGTEAFF. For the CDR3, the DNA is TGTGCCAGCAGTGATGGGCCCTTTGGCACTGAAGCTTTCTTT.

The gene calls are TRBV6-5 and TRBJ1-3; tentative D call: TRBD1 (6 bases). Trimming cost V 2 bases and J 3 bases, with 14 bases left between them. Germline lookup yields CDR1 MNHEY and CDR2 SVGAGI. The CDR3 length is 16 residues. CDR3 coding DNA: TGTGCCAGCAGTTACGGGGACATCCAGGGTGGAAACACCATATATTTT. The encoded protein is CASSYGDIQGGNTIYF.

The rearrangement joins TRBV7-6 to TRBJ2-2; D perhaps matches TRBD1 (6 bases). Germline CDR1 and CDR2: SGHVS and FNYEAQ. The V end lost 0 bases, the J end lost 0 bases, and 11 bases lay between the germline ends. The CDR3 loop spans 17 amino acids. CDR3 sequence: CASSLARDTANTGELFF. In DNA, the CDR3 is TGTGCCAGCAGCTTAGCTAGGGACACCGCGAACACCGGGGAGCTGTTTTTT. The full variable domain, completed using reference TRBV7-6 and TRBJ2-2, is GAGVSQSPRYKVTKRGQDVALRCDPISGHVSLYWYRQALGQGPEFLTYFNYEAQQDKSGLPNDRFSAERPEGSISTLTIQRTEQRDSAMYRCASSLARDTANTGELFFGEGSRLTVL.

This chain joins TRBV7-9 and TRBJ1-2; the D gene is possibly TRBD1 (6 bases). V was trimmed by 2 bases and J by 8 bases, leaving 18 bases between them. The CDR3 is 15 amino acids. From germline, CDR1 is SEHNR and CDR2 FQNEAQ (reference sequence). Written as DNA, the CDR3 is TGTGCCAGCAGCTTAAACCCCTCGGGGGGGCGAGGCTACACCTTC. Its translation: CASSLNPSGGRGYTF.

The CDR3 DNA reads TGTGCCAGCAGCCCCCTGTCCCCGGCGACTACGGAGCAGTACTTC. It yields the protein CASSPLSPATTEQYF. The rearrangement links TRBV7-9 to TRBJ2-7; D may be TRBD2 (5 bases). The V and J ends lost 5 bases and 7 bases respectively, with 21 bases between them. Germline V gene lookup returns CDR1 SEHNR and CDR2 FQNEAQ (reference sequence). The CDR3 extends over 15 amino acids. Drawing the rest from reference TRBV7-9 and TRBJ2-7, the complete variable domain is DTGVSQNPRHKITKRGQNVTFRCDPISEHNRLYWYRQTLGQGPEFLTYFQNEAQLEKSRLLSDRFSAERPKGSFSTLEIQRTEQGDSAMYLCASSPLSPATTEQYFGPGTRLTVT.

The chain couples TRBV30 to TRBJ1-5, with a tentative D call TRBD1 (6 bases). Trimming stripped 2 bases from V and 4 bases from J, with 9 bases between. Germline CDR1 is GTSNPN and CDR2 is SVGIG (reference sequence). The CDR3 has 13 residues. This CDR3 reads CAWSNRANQPQHF. Here the CDR3 DNA reads TGTGCCTGGAGTAACAGGGCGAATCAGCCCCAGCATTTT.

V usage is TRBV18 and J usage is TRBJ1-1; D is unclear. Trimming took 2 bases from V and 3 from J, leaving 19 bases between them. Germline CDR1 KGHSH, CDR2 LQKENI. The CDR3 extends over 17 amino acids. The CDR3 here is CASSPMVGGVRDTEAFF. DNA of the CDR3: TGTGCCAGCTCACCAATGGTCGGAGGAGTTCGGGACACTGAAGCTTTCTTT.